This TCR beta chain was identified in a study of blood T cell repertoires in COVID-19 (TCRdb year 2020). The study in broad terms: Samples from collaborators originated in the United States, Italy and Spain and spanned both the acute and convalescent phases of COVID-19. The prospective study material was composed of cDNA or gDNA derived from T cells, B-cell-depleted T cells, or PBMCs. Subjects who had been exposed to COVID-19, were actively infected with it, or had recovered from it provided the deeply sampled blood TCRbeta repertoires that made up the dataset. The repertoires were released in a freely available public database intended as a resource for research on the immune response to SARS-CoV-2. The samples were drawn from two sources: the first 160 participants of the ongoing ImmuneRACE study, and about 1,300 subjects contributed by 6 global collaborators. Nearly every sample came with metadata listing a de-identified subject ID, COVID-19 status, age in years and sex. Where available, HLA class I and class II types were taken from metadata supplied by the sample provider and were not determined by assay-based typing. Results and caveats for the whole study, not just this receptor: How much clinical and demographic metadata was included differed by source and by participant, and the metadata was provided uncurated.

Collaborating institutions collected whole blood in K2EDTA tubes following their own protocols. Collaborator samples were shipped for TCRbeta analysis as frozen whole blood, isolated PBMCs, or DNA extracted from either sample type. Note on this clone: It has no known antigen specificity. Base qualities are missing; no much larger clone stands one base away.

TCRbeta CDR3 regions were amplified from genomic DNA using the immunoSEQ Assay, a bias-controlled multiplex PCR. As for the authors' bioinformatics: The number of nucleated cells in each sample was estimated from the amplification of reference gene primers within the assay. To quantify the absolute abundance of each unique TCRbeta CDR3 rearrangement, sequence reads were collapsed and filtered. For each sample, productive Simpson clonality was calculated as the square root of Simpson's diversity index over productive rearrangements. The clones in this table, taken by TCRdb from immuneACCESS, are in-frame only. Not every clone is retained; where verified, under half of the shortfall comes from an unresolved V gene, and the cause of the rest is unknown. D and trimming were read from the DNA, whereas the V and J calls and clone size are those reported in that table. This sample is represented by roughly 100,000 clones; roughly 86% of them were singletons. The biggest ten clones account for around 10% of the sample.

This receptor was taken from a woman in her thirties with acute or convalescent COVID-19. Sequences were obtained from peripheral blood.

The CDR3 region has the sequence CASSQGYNQPQHF. The sequenced DNA is TGTGCCAGCTCTCAGGGGTACAATCAGCCCCAGCATTTT. The sequence is built from TRBV27 and TRBJ1-5, and possibly TRBD1, on 6 matching bases. The CDR3 starts with the cysteine, ends with the phenylalanine, and has 13 residues. Just the 39-base CDR3 DNA is kept, in frame starting at base 1. V is clipped by 8 bases and J by 3 bases, and the sequence between their germline boundaries is 11 bases long. The germline V gene (reference sequence) gives CDR1 as MNHEY and CDR2 as SMNVEV.